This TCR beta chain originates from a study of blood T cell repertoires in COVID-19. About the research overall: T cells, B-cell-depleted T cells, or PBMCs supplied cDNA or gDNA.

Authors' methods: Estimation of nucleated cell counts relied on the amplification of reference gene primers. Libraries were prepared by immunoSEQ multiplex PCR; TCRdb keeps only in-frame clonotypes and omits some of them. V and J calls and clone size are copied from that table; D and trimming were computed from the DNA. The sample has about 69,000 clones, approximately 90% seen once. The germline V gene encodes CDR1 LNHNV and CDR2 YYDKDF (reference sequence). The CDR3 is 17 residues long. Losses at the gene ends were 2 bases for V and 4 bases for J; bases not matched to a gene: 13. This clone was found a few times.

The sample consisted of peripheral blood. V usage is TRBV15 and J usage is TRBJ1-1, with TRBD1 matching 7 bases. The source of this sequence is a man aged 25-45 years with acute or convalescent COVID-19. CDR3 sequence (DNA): TGTGCCACCAGCAGACCCCCGACAGGGATGGTGGGCACTGAAGCTTTCTTT. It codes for CATSRPPTGMVGTEAFF. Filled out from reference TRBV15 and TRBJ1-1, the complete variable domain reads DAMVIQNPRYQVTQFGKPVTLSCSQTLNHNVMYWYQQKSSQAPKLLFHYYDKDFNNEADTPDNFQSRRPNTSFCFLDIRSPGLGDTAMYLCATSRPPTGMVGTEAFFGQGTRLTVV.